The entry below gives a single TCR beta chain sequence along with its context. This record comes from a study of blood T cell repertoires in COVID-19. Overall study context: Some COVID-19 samples were acute and others convalescent; all came from the United States, Italy and Spain. In each case, the material was cDNA or gDNA derived from T cells, B-cell-depleted T cells, or PBMCs.

Germline assignment: CDR1 SNHLY and CDR2 FYNNEI. V gave up 5 bases and J gave up 1 base, with 14 bases separating them. CDR3 length: 15 amino acids. Per the authors' pipeline: Reference gene primer amplification yielded estimated nucleated cell counts. TCRdb's copy holds only in-frame clones and misses some; the assay was immunoSEQ multiplex PCR. V and J calls and clone size are as listed in that table; D and trimming were resolved from the DNA. The table shows some 260,000 clones, with almost 90% occurring only once. The sequencing sample was made of peripheral blood. The TCR comes from an elderly man with acute or convalescent COVID-19. The chain couples TRBV2 to TRBJ2-5, with a possible D match to TRBD2 (5 bases). The CDR3 protein is CASSLRTSTQETQYF. As DNA, the CDR3 is TGTGCCAGCAGTCTCCGGACTTCAACCCAAGAGACCCAGTACTTC.